The 22 T cell receptor beta chains given below trace back to one sample, sequenced in a study of patients and donors after allogeneic stem cell transplantation. In TCRdb, the RT-PCR reads were re-called with MiXCR into one record per CDR3 protein. The table has roughly 940,000 distinct CDR3 sequences, over 15% seen once. Sequenced: blood, either unsorted or a sorted T cell fraction (not recorded which). These TCRs come from a human donor who was either an allogeneic HSCT recipient or a stem cell or donor lymphocyte infusion donor (not recorded which). It is not recorded whose cells these are; they may come from a transplant donor.

This clonotype came up a few times. The gene calls are TRBV2 and TRBJ2-1, with TRBD2 matching 8 bases. CDR3 length: 17 residues. The V gene end was trimmed by 0 bases and the J gene end by 4 bases; junction bases not matched to a gene: 8. Germline V CDR1 and CDR2: SNHLY, FYNNEI. Written as DNA, the CDR3 is TGTGCCAGCAGTGAAGCACTTCTAGCGGGTATATACAATGAGCAGTTCTTC. Its protein is CASSEALLAGIYNEQFF.

This clonotype came up a few times. The chain couples TRBV21-1 to TRBJ2-5; the table names TRBD2, a call not compared with the DNA. TRBV21-1 is noted as a pseudogene. The CDR3 contains 16 residues. The CDR3 bases are TGTGCCAGCGGAAAAACAACTAGCGGGCCTAAAGAGACCCAGTACTTC. Amino acids: CASGKTTSGPKETQYF.

This clonotype was found many times. V gene TRBV12-3 or TRBV12-4 combines with J gene TRBJ2-7; maybe TRBD1 (6 bases). Trimming shortened V by 6 bases and J by 3 bases, and 12 bases separated the two germline ends. The CDR3 is 13 amino acids. CDR3 protein: CASRMTGGYEQYF. The CDR3 nucleotides are TGTGCCAGCAGAATGACAGGCGGCTACGAGCAGTACTTC.

V gene TRBV5-1 combines with J gene TRBJ2-1, with D possibly being TRBD1 (6 bases). The V end lost 2 bases, the J end lost 7 bases, and 13 bases lay between the germline ends. Germline V gene data show CDR1 as SGHRS and CDR2 as YFSETQ. The length of the CDR3 is 14 residues. The DNA for the CDR3 is TGCGCCAGCAGCTTACGGGACATGGGTAATGAGCAGTTCTTC. It encodes CASSLRDMGNEQFF.

The genes are TRBV20-1 and TRBJ1-6, with D maybe TRBD1 (5 bases). The CDR3 length is 13 residues. The germline gives CDR1 DFQATT, CDR2 SNEGSKA (reference sequence). V was trimmed by 3 bases and J by 3 bases, leaving 6 bases between them. CDR3 in DNA: TGCAGTGCTAGGGGACTCTATAATTCACCCCTCCACTTT. The encoded protein is CSARGLYNSPLHF.

This clonotype was seen only a few times. This chain connects TRBV12-3 or TRBV12-4 to TRBJ2-2, with TRBD1 identical over 7 bases. CDR3 length equals 15 residues. J was trimmed by 6 bases and V by 7 bases; bases with no gene match: 11. CDR3 loop: CASTLSYRGPGELFF. The CDR3 coding sequence is TGTGCCAGCACCCTCTCCTACAGGGGACCCGGGGAGCTGTTTTTT.

This clonotype was recorded a few times. The V gene is TRBV7-9, the J gene TRBJ2-3; 12 nucleotides agree with TRBD2. Trimming cost V 5 bases and J 1 base; bases outside gene matches: 4. The CDR3 has 16 residues. Germline CDR1 reads SEHNR; CDR2 reads FQNEAQ (reference sequence). The CDR3, as DNA: TGTGCCAGCAGCCATCGGACTAGCGGGGGCACAGATACGCAGTATTTT. It yields the protein CASSHRTSGGTDTQYF.

This chain connects TRBV4-2 to TRBJ2-7; TRBD1 or TRBD2 may be the D gene (6 bases each). This CDR3 spans 15 amino acids. Germline CDR1 reads LGHNA; CDR2 reads YNFKEQ. V was trimmed by 3 bases and J by 6 bases, leaving 18 bases between them. CDR3 in DNA: TGTGCCAGCAGCCAGGAGGGGGAAAGGGGCGCCGAGCAGTACTTC. This gives the protein CASSQEGERGAEQYF.

The CDR3 bases are TGTGCCTGGAGTCCAGGGGATCTGCGGCAGTACTTC. This sequence encodes CAWSPGDLRQYF. The rearrangement uses TRBV30 and TRBJ2-7; perhaps TRBD1 as D (6 bases). The V end lost 2 bases, the J end lost 9 bases, and 14 bases lay between the germline ends. The CDR3 has 12 residues. Germline V gene lookup returns CDR1 GTSNPN and CDR2 SVGIG (reference sequence).

This rearrangement joins TRBV12-3 or TRBV12-4 to TRBJ2-7; D is possibly TRBD2 (6 bases). There are 12 residues in the CDR3. Trimming removed 7 bases at V and 6 bases at J, with 13 bases between. As DNA, the CDR3 is TGTGCCAGCACCCACGGGGGAGGCGAGCAGTACTTC. It yields the protein CASTHGGGEQYF.

The chain employs TRBV30 and TRBJ1-6, with a tentative D call TRBD1 (6 bases). Deletions cut 1 base from V and 8 bases from J, with 18 bases between. The CDR3 is 16 residues long. Germline CDR1 GTSNPN, CDR2 SVGIG (reference sequence). CDR3 loop: CAWSAATGGGHSPLHF. Here the CDR3 DNA reads TGTGCCTGGAGTGCGGCGACGGGGGGCGGACATTCACCCCTCCACTTT.

A few counts support this clonotype. The rearrangement uses TRBV6-1 and TRBJ2-2; 11 bases agree with TRBD2. The V and J ends lost 4 bases and 0 bases, in that order; junction bases with no gene match: 16. Germline V gene data show CDR1 as MNHNS and CDR2 as SASEGT. The CDR3 spans 21 residues. This chain's CDR3 is CASSAPGLADPFLANTGELFF. The CDR3 nucleotides are TGTGCCAGCAGTGCACCGGGACTAGCGGACCCTTTTCTTGCGAACACCGGGGAGCTGTTTTTT.

This clonotype was picked up a small number of times. The chain uses TRBV4-1 and TRBJ1-4, with a tentative D call TRBD1 (5 bases). Germline CDR1 and CDR2: MGHRA and YSYEKL. V dropped 4 bases and J dropped 4 bases, with 13 bases sitting between them. The CDR3 has 15 amino acids. CDR3 region: CASSPPGRNNEKLFF. The CDR3 DNA reads TGCGCCAGCAGCCCACCGGGACGGAATAATGAAAAACTGTTTTTT.

This sequence joins TRBV24-1 and TRBJ2-3, with unresolved D. The V and J ends lost 1 base and 3 bases respectively, with 13 bases between them. Germline assignment: CDR1 KGHDR and CDR2 SFDVKD. CDR3 length equals 16 residues. CDR3 coding DNA: TGTGCCACCAGTGATTTAAATCAACGTAGTACAGATACGCAGTATTTT. Its protein product is CATSDLNQRSTDTQYF.

This clonotype was seen only a few times. The chain links TRBV12-5 to TRBJ2-1, with TRBD1 as a possible D gene (5 bases). The V gene lost 7 bases and the J gene lost 8 bases, with 21 bases spanning the gap. This CDR3 spans 15 amino acids. Germline CDR1 is LGHNT and CDR2 is FRNRAP. Here the CDR3 DNA reads TGTGCTAGTGTCCTTTTTGGCAGGGTCCTGGATGAGCAGTTCTTC. It translates to CASVLFGRVLDEQFF.

For the CDR3, the DNA is TGTGCCAGCAGCTCGGGAGTCGTGAACACCGGGGAGCTGTTTTTT. It is translated as CASSSGVVNTGELFF. The J gene is TRBJ2-2, the V gene TRBV7-2, with D possibly being TRBD2 (6 bases). Trimming removed 4 bases at V and 1 base at J, with 10 bases between. CDR1 is SGHTA and CDR2 is FQGNSA in the germline V gene. This CDR3 comprises 15 residues.

The chain has TRBV7-9 and TRBJ2-3; the D is unclear. CDR3 length: 17 residues. The V end lost 0 bases, the J end lost 2 bases, and 15 bases lay between the germline ends. Germline CDR1 is SEHNR and CDR2 is FQNEAQ (reference sequence). CDR3 sequence reads: CASSLAPDQALTDTQYF. CDR3 in DNA: TGTGCCAGCAGCTTAGCGCCAGACCAAGCTCTCACAGATACGCAGTATTTT.

The genes are TRBV5-1 and TRBJ2-1; D may be TRBD2 (6 bases). The CDR3 runs 16 residues. V dropped 4 bases and J dropped 5 bases, with 19 bases sitting between them. The germline V gene encodes CDR1 SGHRS and CDR2 YFSETQ. The CDR3 reads CASSPDTSRRDNEQFF. The CDR3 DNA follows: TGCGCCAGCAGCCCCGACACTAGCCGAAGGGACAATGAGCAGTTCTTC.

This clonotype was picked up many times. The V gene is TRBV12-3 or TRBV12-4, the J gene TRBJ1-5, with 7 bases matching TRBD1. CDR3 length equals 14 residues. V was clipped by 3 bases and J by 7 bases; unmatched bases: 6. CDR3 residues: CASSLAGGGQPQHF. The CDR3 nucleotides are TGTGCCAGCAGTTTGGCAGGGGGTGGGCAGCCCCAGCATTTT.

This clonotype was seen only a few times. CDR3 DNA: TGTGCCAGCAGTAACCGACAGGGAATCGGCTATGGCTACACCTTC. As protein: CASSNRQGIGYGYTF. The J gene is TRBJ1-2, the V gene TRBV27; 7 nucleotides line up with TRBD1. This CDR3 spans 15 amino acids. Germline V gene lookup returns CDR1 MNHEY and CDR2 SMNVEV (reference sequence). V was pared by 5 bases and J by 4 bases, with 10 bases of the junction left unmatched.

The chain uses TRBV6-1 and TRBJ2-6; 7 nucleotides line up with TRBD1. V trimming: 10 bases; J trimming: 2 bases; junction bases outside the gene matches: 2. CDR3 length: 13 amino acids. Germline-derived CDR1 and CDR2 are MNHNS and SASEGT. CDR3 nucleotides: TGTGCCACCCAGGGGGCTGGGGCCAACGTCCTGACTTTC. It is translated as CATQGAGANVLTF.

This clonotype was observed a handful of times. V and J are TRBV27 and TRBJ2-7, with TRBD1 matching 7 bases. CDR1 and CDR2 (germline): MNHEY, SMNVEV (reference sequence). The CDR3 is 13 amino acids. Trimming took 6 bases from V and 3 from J; bases not matched to a gene: 5. The chain's CDR3 is CASSPGQDYEQYF. The CDR3 coding sequence is TGTGCCAGCAGCCCCGGACAGGACTACGAGCAGTACTTC.